The 15 T cell receptor beta chains in this list originate from one sample, sequenced in a study of blood T cell repertoires in COVID-19. Libraries were prepared by immunoSEQ multiplex PCR; TCRdb keeps only in-frame clonotypes and omits some of them. The data hold around 140,000 clones, with around 87% observed a single time. The sample was peripheral blood. The receptors were gathered from a man aged 45-60 years with active COVID-19.

The CDR3 region is CASSYGQGPPDGYTF. The CDR3 DNA sequence: TGTGCCAGCAGTTATGGACAGGGGCCCCCGGATGGCTACACCTTC. This sequence joins TRBV6-6 and TRBJ1-2; TRBD1 matches 9 bases. The CDR3 runs 15 residues. Germline V CDR1 and CDR2: MNHNY, SVGAGI (reference sequence). The J segment lost 6 bases and the V segment lost 3 bases, leaving 8 bases of the junction unmatched.

The chain has TRBV9 and TRBJ2-1; the match to TRBD1 covers 8 bases. J was trimmed by 7 bases and V by 3 bases; bases with no gene match: 9. The CDR3 runs 15 residues. Per germline, CDR1 SGDLS and CDR2 YYNGEE. CDR3 in DNA: TGTGCCAGCAGCGCGACAGGGGCCACGGTTAATGAGCAGTTCTTC. Its translation: CASSATGATVNEQFF.

This chain uses TRBV4-2 with TRBJ1-1, with a tentative D call TRBD1 (5 bases). Trimming shortened V by 4 bases and J by 4 bases, and 13 bases separated the two germline ends. The CDR3 loop spans 14 amino acids. Germline CDR1 and CDR2: LGHNA and YNFKEQ. The CDR3 here is CASSPTTGGTEAFF. CDR3 in DNA: TGTGCCAGCAGCCCGACTACGGGGGGCACTGAAGCTTTCTTT.

The chain has TRBV7-2 and TRBJ2-1; D may be TRBD2 (6 bases). The CDR3 is made up of 15 amino acids. CDR1 is SGHTA and CDR2 is FQGNSA in the germline V gene. V shed 5 bases and J shed 0 bases, with 11 bases lying between them. The CDR3 loop is CASSPRGSSYNEQFF. CDR3 sequence (DNA): TGTGCCAGCAGCCCTCGGGGGAGCTCCTACAATGAGCAGTTCTTC.

This sequence joins TRBV2 and TRBJ1-1; D not certain. Germline CDR1 reads SNHLY; CDR2 reads FYNNEI. Trimming removed 8 bases at V and 2 bases at J, with 15 bases between. This CDR3 is 14 amino acids long. The CDR3 sequence: CASGPQRTNTEAFF. The CDR3 DNA is TGTGCCAGCGGCCCCCAGCGGACTAACACTGAAGCTTTCTTT.

A few counts support this clone. V and J are TRBV10-3 and TRBJ1-2; weak D call: TRBD1 (6 bases). The CDR3 sequence is 14 residues long. The V end was cut by 6 bases, the J end by 7 bases, with 18 bases between. CDR1 is ENHRY and CDR2 is SYGVKD in the germline V gene. CDR3 sequence: CAISRSEGEGGYTF. Written as DNA, the CDR3 is TGTGCCATCAGCCGTTCTGAGGGGGAGGGTGGCTACACCTTC.

The genes are TRBV30 and TRBJ1-4; D remains unclear. Germline CDR1 is GTSNPN and CDR2 is SVGIG (reference sequence). Trimming took 6 bases from V and 10 from J, leaving 18 bases between them. CDR3 length equals 13 residues. The CDR3 sequence is CACLDLGGAKLFF. The CDR3 DNA reads TGTGCCTGCCTGGACCTCGGAGGTGCAAAACTGTTTTTT.

The CDR3 DNA sequence: TGCGCCAGCAGCCAAGGAGGCGTGTACGGGGAGACCCAGTACTTC. This translates into CASSQGGVYGETQYF. The chain combines TRBV4-3 with TRBJ2-5; D gene ambiguous. The V end was cut by 1 base, the J end by 5 bases, with 14 bases between. CDR1 and CDR2 from the germline V gene are LGHNA and YSLEER. The CDR3 length is 15 residues.

The V gene is TRBV11-2, the J gene TRBJ2-2, with TRBD2 matching 8 bases. From germline, CDR1 is SGHAT and CDR2 FQNNGV. The CDR3 loop spans 16 amino acids. V lost 4 bases and J lost 2; bases outside the gene matches: 6. CDR3 DNA: TGTGCCAGCAGCTCTATTAGCGGGGCAAACACCGGGGAGCTGTTTTTT. Translation gives CASSSISGANTGELFF.

The chain joins TRBV2 to TRBJ2-1; TRBD2 aligns across 7 bases. This CDR3 has 14 amino acids. CDR1 and CDR2 from the germline V gene are SNHLY and FYNNEI. The CDR3 here is CATGLAVGYNEQFF. Written as DNA, the CDR3 is TGTGCTACGGGGCTAGCGGTAGGCTACAATGAGCAGTTCTTC.

V gene TRBV7-9 combines with J gene TRBJ2-7, with 7 bases fitting TRBD1. V was clipped by 5 bases and J by 0 bases; unmatched bases: 4. From germline, CDR1 is SEHNR and CDR2 FQNEAQ (reference sequence). The CDR3 spans 14 residues. Here the CDR3 reads CASSRQGFSYEQYF. CDR3 bases: TGTGCCAGCAGCCGACAGGGATTCTCCTACGAGCAGTACTTC. The full variable domain, its missing parts supplied by reference TRBV7-9 and TRBJ2-7, is DTGVSQNPRHKITKRGQNVTFRCDPISEHNRLYWYRQTLGQGPEFLTYFQNEAQLEKSRLLSDRFSAERPKGSFSTLEIQRTEQGDSAMYLCASSRQGFSYEQYFGPGTRLTVT.

The genes are TRBV3-1 (or the pseudogene TRBV3-2) and TRBJ1-6; D is ambiguous. The germline V and J ends were trimmed by 3 bases and 7 bases, with 10 bases remaining between them. Germline values: CDR1 LGHDT, CDR2 YNNKEL (reference sequence). The CDR3 loop spans 14 amino acids. The CDR3 protein is CASSHRQVNSPLHF. The CDR3 bases are TGTGCCAGCAGCCATCGACAAGTCAATTCACCCCTCCACTTT.

On this clone: Relative to the germline gene, one junction end is altered; a read error may explain this. V usage is TRBV6-5 and J usage is TRBJ1-1, with a weak D call TRBD1 (6 bases). Germline V gene sequence: CDR1 MNHEY, CDR2 SVGAGI. The CDR3 is 14 amino acids. The CDR3 sequence: CASRPPGTWADAFF. In nucleotides, the CDR3 is TGTGCCAGCAGACCCCCTGGGACATGGGCTGACGCTTTCTTT.

This clone was counted a single time. The rearrangement uses TRBV7-2 and TRBJ2-5, with TRBD2 matching 12 bases. This CDR3 region has 15 residues. J was trimmed by 5 bases and V by 5 bases; bases with no gene match: 6. The germline gives CDR1 SGHTA, CDR2 FQGNSA. For the CDR3, the DNA is TGTGCCAGCAGCCCGTCTAGCGGGGGGGCGGAGACCCAGTACTTC. This translates into CASSPSSGGAETQYF.

The chain is built from TRBV27 and TRBJ1-2; 9 bases align to TRBD1. This CDR3 region has 14 residues. V was pared by 0 bases and J by 4 bases, with 0 bases of the junction left unmatched. Germline-derived CDR1 and CDR2 are MNHEY and SMNVEV (reference sequence). This CDR3 is CASSLSGQGYGYTF. The CDR3 region has the DNA TGTGCCAGCAGTTTATCGGGACAGGGCTATGGCTACACCTTC.